The present T cell receptor beta chain was sequenced within a study of blood T cell repertoires in COVID-19. On the study more broadly: Collection of acute and convalescent COVID-19 samples took place in the United States, Italy and Spain.

Trimming removed 5 bases from V and 5 bases from J; junction bases left unmatched: 10. Germline CDR1 is SGHTA and CDR2 is FQGNSA. The CDR3 extends over 15 amino acids. Some clones are missing from TCRdb's copy, which holds only in-frame ones; the method was immunoSEQ multiplex PCR. The table lists 210,000 or so clones, around 90% of them singletons. Sequenced input: peripheral blood. The chain uses TRBV7-2 and TRBJ1-1, with 8 bases aligning to TRBD1. The clonotype comes from a man aged 25-45 years with COVID-19, enrolled during active disease. The CDR3 spells CASSPRGPSGTEAFF. CDR3 nucleotide sequence: TGTGCCAGCAGCCCCAGGGGGCCTTCGGGGACTGAAGCTTTCTTT.